This entry lists 30 T cell receptor beta chains sequenced from one sample in a study of blood T cell repertoires in COVID-19. TCRdb's table, derived via immunoSEQ multiplex PCR, lists solely in-frame clones and lacks some. The sample carries under 200,000 clones, approximately 89% recorded once. Specimen: peripheral blood. These receptors all stem from a man aged 35-49 years with active or convalescent COVID-19.

A single count supports this clone. J is TRBJ2-7 and V is TRBV5-3; D unclear. TRBV5-3 qualifies as an ORF whose function is uncertain. There are 13 residues in the CDR3. CDR3 sequence (DNA): TGTGCTAGGAAACTAACGAACGTCTACGAGCAGTACTTC. It codes for CARKLTNVYEQYF.

This clone was seen once. The chain is built from TRBV2 and TRBJ2-7; 8 nucleotides match TRBD2. The CDR3 is 13 amino acids. In germline, CDR1 is SNHLY, CDR2 FYNNEI. V dropped 7 bases and J dropped 2; count of bases not matched to a gene: 4. CDR3 amino acids: CASNSGKAYEQYF. CDR3 coding DNA: TGTGCCAGCAATAGCGGGAAAGCCTACGAGCAGTACTTC.

The CDR3 DNA reads as TGTGCCAGCAGCTTAGTTAGACAGGGGGGAAGGAATCAGCCCCAGCATTTT. It codes for CASSLVRQGGRNQPQHF. The rearrangement uses TRBV11-3 and TRBJ1-5, with TRBD1 matching 9 bases. J was trimmed by 4 bases and V by 1 base; bases with no gene match: 8. Germline V gives CDR1 SGHNT, CDR2 YENEEA. This CDR3 spans 17 amino acids.

CDR3 residues: CSVDKGMNTEAFF. The CDR3 DNA is TGCAGCGTTGATAAGGGGATGAACACTGAAGCTTTCTTT. The chain uses TRBV29-1 and TRBJ1-1; D is possibly TRBD1 (5 bases). CDR1 SQVTM and CDR2 ANQGSEA come from the germline V gene. The V end was cut by 3 bases, the J end by 0 bases, with 8 bases between. The CDR3 runs 13 residues.

The rearrangement joins TRBV2 to TRBJ2-2; a possible D gene is TRBD2 (7 bases). CDR3 length equals 15 residues. V was trimmed by 2 bases and J by 6 bases, leaving 13 bases between them. Germline-derived CDR1 and CDR2 are SNHLY and FYNNEI. Written as DNA, the CDR3 is TGTGCCAGCAGTGAATACGGGGGGCTACCCGGGGAGCTGTTTTTT. Translated: CASSEYGGLPGELFF.

V gene TRBV7-9 combines with J gene TRBJ2-2; 7 bases fit TRBD1. V shed 7 bases and J 4 bases; nucleotides not matched to a gene: 12. This CDR3 has 16 amino acids. The V gene's germline CDR1 is SEHNR and CDR2 FQNEAQ (reference sequence). CDR3 DNA: TGTGCCAGCACCCCCACCACAGGGGCGGGCACCGGGGAGCTGTTTTTT. It specifies CASTPTTGAGTGELFF.

This clone was recorded a few times. The chain recombines TRBV7-2 with TRBJ2-2, with D hard to call. Germline loops: CDR1 SGHTA, CDR2 FQGNSA. CDR3 size: 15 residues. V lost 4 bases, J lost 4 bases, and 13 bases lay in between. As DNA, the CDR3 is TGTGCCAGCAGCTACCAGGTGGCTGCCACCGGGGAGCTGTTTTTT. Translating gives CASSYQVAATGELFF.

The J gene is TRBJ2-7, the V gene TRBV5-1, with D maybe TRBD1 (5 bases). CDR1 and CDR2 from the germline V gene are SGHRS and YFSETQ. V was cut by 0 bases and J by 1 base, with 8 bases left in between. CDR3 length: 14 residues. The CDR3 spells CASSLDDRSYEQYF. In nucleotides, the CDR3 is TGCGCCAGCAGCTTGGACGACAGATCCTACGAGCAGTACTTC.

This chain links TRBV25-1 with TRBJ2-2; D is perhaps TRBD1 (5 bases). Germline values: CDR1 MGHDK, CDR2 SYGVNS. This CDR3 comprises 14 residues. V gave up 5 bases and J gave up 1 base, with 8 bases separating them. As DNA, the CDR3 is TGTGCCAGCAGTAGCAGGGAGAACACCGGGGAGCTGTTTTTT. It specifies CASSSRENTGELFF. Supplemented by reference TRBV25-1 and TRBJ2-2, the full variable domain reads EADIYQTPRYLVIGTGKKITLECSQTMGHDKMYWYQQDPGMELHLIHYSYGVNSTEKGDLSSESTVSRIRTEHFPLTLESARPSHTSQYLCASSSRENTGELFFGEGSRLTVL.

The chain recombines TRBV5-1 with TRBJ2-7; 8 bases agree with TRBD1. With 2 bases clipped from V and 2 bases from J, the junction kept 3 bases outside the gene matches. The germline gives CDR1 SGHRS, CDR2 YFSETQ. This CDR3 comprises 14 residues. The CDR3 DNA reads TGCGCCAGCAGCTTTCAGGGGGCCCCCTACGAGCAGTACTTC. Amino acids: CASSFQGAPYEQYF. Looking up the rest from reference TRBV5-1 and TRBJ2-7 gives the full variable domain: KAGVTQTPRYLIKTRGQQVTLSCSPISGHRSVSWYQQTPGQGLQFLFEYFSETQRNKGNFPGRFSGRQFSNSRSEMNVSTLELGDSALYLCASSFQGAPYEQYFGPGTRLTVT.

The chain joins TRBV5-1 to TRBJ1-3, with unresolved D. The CDR3 length is 17 residues. The germline V gene has CDR1 SGHRS and CDR2 YFSETQ. Deletions cut 0 bases from V and 4 bases from J, with 17 bases between. The CDR3 region is CASSLVAGSVAGNTIYF. CDR3 nucleotide sequence: TGCGCCAGCAGCTTGGTTGCGGGTTCGGTTGCGGGAAACACCATATATTTT.

The V call is TRBV10-2, the J call TRBJ2-2; TRBD1 aligns across 9 bases. The CDR3 is 17 residues long. Unmatched junction bases numbered 11, after V lost 7 bases and J lost 2 bases. Germline values: CDR1 WSHSY, CDR2 SAAADI. The chain's CDR3 is CASKAQQGALNTGELFF. The CDR3 nucleotides are TGCGCCAGCAAGGCTCAACAGGGGGCGCTAAACACCGGGGAGCTGTTTTTT.

The sample holds a few counts of this clone. The CDR3, as DNA: TGTGCCAGCAGTCCCGGACAGCCTTTCTACGAGCAGTACTTC. Encoded protein: CASSPGQPFYEQYF. The chain recombines TRBV2 with TRBJ2-7; TRBD1 is a possible D gene (6 bases). The germline gives CDR1 SNHLY, CDR2 FYNNEI. This CDR3 region has 14 residues. Trimming left V 5 bases short and J 3 bases short, with 14 bases between.

V usage is TRBV7-2 and J usage is TRBJ2-7; 7 nucleotides line up with TRBD1. This CDR3 contains 15 residues. Germline lookup yields CDR1 SGHTA and CDR2 FQGNSA. V gave up 5 bases and J gave up 1 base; unmatched junction bases: 8. CDR3 in amino acids: CASSPRRDSSYEQYF. The CDR3 DNA is TGTGCCAGCAGCCCACGTCGGGACAGTTCCTACGAGCAGTACTTC.

The V gene is TRBV11-1, the J gene TRBJ1-6; unclear D gene. This CDR3 has 13 residues. Trimming stripped 3 bases from V and 8 bases from J, with 8 bases between. Germline V gene data show CDR1 as SGHAT and CDR2 as FQDESV (reference sequence). CDR3 protein: CASSFGYDSPLHF. The CDR3 nucleotides read TGTGCCAGCAGCTTCGGGTACGATTCACCCCTCCACTTT.

This clone was seen a single time. This sequence joins TRBV7-2 and TRBJ1-2; 10 bases are a match to TRBD1. Germline V gene data show CDR1 as SGHTA and CDR2 as FQGNSA. V was pared by 1 base and J by 4 bases, with 12 bases of the junction left unmatched. CDR3 size: 18 residues. The CDR3 nucleotides are TGTGCCAGCAGCTTAGTACAGGATTGGGGACAGGGGACCTATGGCTACACCTTC. Amino acids: CASSLVQDWGQGTYGYTF.

This sequence joins TRBV4-2 and TRBJ2-2; a possible D gene is TRBD1 (5 bases). This CDR3 comprises 13 residues. V lost 8 bases, J lost 7 bases, and 14 bases lay in between. CDR1 is LGHNA, CDR2 YNFKEQ, per germline. The CDR3, as DNA: TGTGCCAGCCAAGGCCTCCAGGGCGGGGAGCTGTTTTTT. Protein: CASQGLQGGELFF.

J is TRBJ2-2 and V is TRBV9, with 8 nucleotides matching TRBD2. V lost 3 bases, J lost 5 bases, and 9 bases stayed unmatched. CDR1 and CDR2 (germline): SGDLS, YYNGEE. This CDR3 is 16 amino acids long. CDR3 nucleotide sequence: TGTGCCAGCAGCGCTGTAGCGGGGAGGGAAACCGGGGAGCTGTTTTTT. This sequence encodes CASSAVAGRETGELFF. Filled out from reference TRBV9 and TRBJ2-2, the complete variable domain reads DSGVTQTPKHLITATGQRVTLRCSPRSGDLSVYWYQQSLDQGLQFLIQYYNGEERAKGNILERFSAQQFPDLHSELNLSSLELGDSALYFCASSAVAGRETGELFFGEGSRLTVL.

The V gene is TRBV6-2 or TRBV6-3, the J gene TRBJ1-2, with D tentatively TRBD1 (5 bases). CDR3 size: 14 residues. The germline V gene has CDR1 MNHEY and CDR2 SVGEGT. Trimming removed 5 bases at V and 5 bases at J, with 15 bases between. CDR3 DNA: TGTGCCAGCAGTCCCAGGGTATCTTCGTATGGCTACACCTTC. It yields the protein CASSPRVSSYGYTF.

The chain recombines TRBV6-1 with TRBJ1-2; 8 bases match TRBD1. CDR3 length equals 18 residues. Germline V lookup: CDR1 MNHNS, CDR2 SASEGT. The junction had 18 bases not matched to a gene; V was cut back by 2 bases and J by 7 bases. Here the CDR3 DNA reads TGTGCCAGCAGTGAACGTAGGACAGGGCCCCCACTAGGAGCTGGCTACACCTTC. Translation gives CASSERRTGPPLGAGYTF.

The chain carries TRBV7-3 and TRBJ2-2, with a possible D match to TRBD1 (6 bases). The germline CDR1 and CDR2 sequences are SGHTA and FQGTGA. With 4 bases removed from V and 5 bases from J, the gap between germline ends came to 14 bases. This CDR3 has 15 amino acids. The CDR3 sequence: CASSSQGPITGELFF. The CDR3 DNA reads TGTGCCAGCAGCTCACAGGGTCCTATTACCGGGGAGCTGTTTTTT.

The chain recombines TRBV24-1 with TRBJ2-2, with D maybe TRBD1 (5 bases). Germline assignment: CDR1 KGHDR and CDR2 SFDVKD. Trimming removed 0 bases at V and 3 bases at J, with 10 bases between. The CDR3 runs 16 residues. This CDR3 reads CATSDLGQGYTGELFF. CDR3 in DNA: TGTGCCACCAGTGATTTGGGGCAGGGCTACACCGGGGAGCTGTTTTTT.

This clone was observed a handful of times. The gene calls are TRBV6-4 and TRBJ1-3; D gene ambiguous. There are 17 residues in the CDR3. In germline, CDR1 is MRHNA, CDR2 SNTAGT. V lost 4 bases and J lost 4, with 20 bases in between. This CDR3 reads CASSASRSGTLGNTIYF. CDR3 in DNA: TGTGCCAGCAGTGCCTCCCGGTCGGGTACCCTCGGAAACACCATATATTTT.

The V gene is TRBV2, the J gene TRBJ1-2; D call uncertain. Per the germline V gene, CDR1 is SNHLY and CDR2 is FYNNEI. This CDR3 has 11 residues. For the CDR3, the DNA is TGTGCGGAAAACAGCAACTATGGCTACACCTTC. This translates into CAENSNYGYTF.

The chain joins TRBV29-1 to TRBJ1-2; TRBD1 is a possible D gene (5 bases). Per the germline V gene, CDR1 is SQVTM and CDR2 is ANQGSEA. Trimming pared 6 bases from V and 2 bases from J, leaving 10 bases between. The length of the CDR3 is 12 residues. CDR3 loop: CSVGPLNYGYTF. The CDR3, as DNA: TGCAGCGTGGGGCCGCTAAACTATGGCTACACCTTC.

V and J are TRBV7-3 and TRBJ1-6; TRBD1 aligns across 9 bases. There are 13 residues in the CDR3. Germline CDR1 reads SGHTA; CDR2 reads FQGTGA. Trimming took 3 bases from V and 14 from J; bases not matched to a gene: 5. This chain's CDR3 is CASSLVGQGTLHF. CDR3 coding DNA: TGTGCCAGCAGCTTGGTTGGACAGGGGACCCTCCACTTT.

V usage is TRBV19 and J usage is TRBJ1-4, with 10 bases identical to TRBD1. The CDR3 extends over 15 amino acids. The germline V gene has CDR1 LNHDA and CDR2 SQIVND (reference sequence). The trim removed 3 bases at V and 5 bases at J, leaving 3 bases unmatched. CDR3 in amino acids: CASSMGQGPNEKLFF. CDR3 sequence (DNA): TGTGCCAGTAGTATGGGACAGGGGCCAAATGAAAAACTGTTTTTT.

The gene calls are TRBV27 and TRBJ1-6; D not resolved. The V and J ends lost 5 bases and 9 bases respectively, with 14 bases between them. CDR1 and CDR2 (germline): MNHEY, SMNVEV (reference sequence). The CDR3 spans 14 residues. Here the CDR3 DNA reads TGTGCCAGCAGTCCGATCGACGGAGGTTCACCCCTCCACTTT. Amino acids: CASSPIDGGSPLHF.

CDR3 residues: CASSPGRGDYEQYF. The CDR3 nucleotides read TGCGCCAGCAGCCCAGGACGGGGGGACTACGAGCAGTACTTC. The chain has TRBV5-1 and TRBJ2-7; 7 bases agree with TRBD2. V was pared by 4 bases and J by 3 bases, with 7 bases of the junction left unmatched. Germline loops: CDR1 SGHRS, CDR2 YFSETQ. This CDR3 is built from 14 residues.

The chain combines TRBV28 with TRBJ1-2, with D possibly TRBD1 on 6 matching bases. The CDR3 covers 13 residues. Germline loops: CDR1 MDHEN, CDR2 SYDVKM. Deletions cut 8 bases from V and 0 bases from J, with 10 bases between. CDR3 in DNA: TGTGCCAGCTTAGGGGGATCTAACTATGGCTACACCTTC. It translates to CASLGGSNYGYTF.